This T cell receptor beta chain was documented in a study of CD8+ T cells in alopecia areata. Study overall: Treated individuals took tofacitinib by mouth, 5 to 10 mg twice daily.

The sample's treatment: oral pan-JAK inhibitor, 5-10 mg twice daily. Alopecia areata patients had lesional scalp punch biopsies and peripheral blood taken from them. cDNA prepared by RNA extraction and subsequent reverse transcription served as the template for sequencing. The protocol was immunoSEQ multiplex PCR, while the TCRdb copy is restricted to in-frame clones and leaves out a portion. The sample holds around 110,000 clones, around three fifths seen once. Notes on the study in general: For lesional scalp, especially alopecia totalis/universalis, clonality was higher than in normal scalp. Persistence during tofacitinib was seen for many expanded lesional clones in scalp and blood.

The V gene end was trimmed by 1 base and the J gene end by 4 bases; junction bases not matched to a gene: 2. This CDR3 contains 14 residues. Germline assignment: CDR1 SNHLY and CDR2 FYNNEI. This clone has just a few counts. Its cognate antigen is unknown. The chain employs TRBV2 and TRBJ2-5; the match to TRBD2 covers 8 bases. This clonotype originated in a human donor with alopecia areata. Sequences were derived from CD8+ T cells sorted from blood, sampled at week 24, from a patient treated with tofacitinib. The CDR3 sequence: CASSEDGGVETQYF. CDR3 DNA sequence: TGTGCCAGCAGTGAAGACGGGGGGGTAGAGACCCAGTACTTC.